This T cell receptor beta chain was retrieved from a study of human T cells and chemical hapten exposure listed by TCRdb under 2021. Study-wide context: For sensitization, 2% DPC in acetone was applied to a 2 cm by 2 cm area of upper inner arm skin. Blood samples were taken from patients before sensitization (week 0) and then at 2, 6 and about 24 weeks after DPC sensitization. This study followed changes in the peripheral blood TCR repertoire in vivo during primary and secondary sensitization of alopecia patients to the hapten diphenylcyclopropenone (DPC). Patch testing on the upper back used Finn chambers containing 0.01% DPC, with scoring done after 6 days according to International Contact Dermatitis Research Group standards. Alopecia areata with under or over 50% scalp involvement, alopecia totalis and alopecia universalis were represented in the patient cohort, which was mostly female. Roughly 30 alopecia patients provided blood for TCR sequencing at one to four time points (pre-sensitization, 2, 6 and 24 weeks). Libraries were pooled for sequencing, and per-sample TCR yields varied mainly because of small differences in library volumes within the pool. Weekly therapeutic DPC doses were additionally applied to the scalp of patients throughout the approximately 23-week study period.

This clonotype came up a few times. What this receptor recognizes is not known. No much larger clone is present one base from it, and per-base qualities are unavailable. The sample's time point label, decoded: patch test 1, 2 weeks after DPC sensitization. The treatment or condition label, as the study defines it: therapeutic diphenylcyclopropenone sensitization with weekly scalp DPC. At every patch-test visit, the blood draw took place before the patch test was put on. Eligible patients were aged 18 to 70, diagnosed with alopecia, deemed suitable for DPC therapy, and excluded if pregnant. Total RNA was extracted from unfractionated whole blood that had been collected in Tempus Blood RNA tubes. V has 4 bases trimmed and J has 6 bases trimmed; junction bases matching no gene number 7. The germline V gene encodes CDR1 SNHLY and CDR2 FYNNEI. The CDR3 covers 16 residues, taking in both the cysteine and the phenylalanine. The read is trimmed to its CDR3 DNA, 48 bases read in frame from base 1.

The library was generated by RACE. The instrument given in TCRdb is NextSeq 500. Library preparation attached unique molecular identifiers to individual cDNA molecules for quantitative, reproducible TCR counting. For every blood RNA sample, sequencing covered both the TCR alpha and TCR beta chains. Under the source paper's analysis protocol: A median of around 96,000 TCRs per sample was observed, with a range of about 20,000 to 750,000. The Decombinator software suite was used to annotate the V, J and CDR3 of the TCR reads. Every sample was subsampled to the same number of TCRs (28,000) for the PS versus PT1 abundance plots. Expanded TCRs were defined as absent before sensitization and observed at least eight times at the 2-week time point. TCRdb's own reprocessing of the public reads used fastp at Q25 and MiXCR and kept productive beta chains. All rows with the same CDR3 protein become a single entry with the most common DNA and genes. These V and J calls rely on TCRdb rather than the paper's analysis. The sample includes 80,000 to 100,000 distinct CDR3 sequences, with 9.5% to 15% observed a single time. 2% to 2.5% of the sample goes to the ten largest clones.

On the study overall, not on this receptor specifically: Because all patients had alopecia, a presumed autoimmune disease, the immune response of the patients might differ from that of healthy individuals. After repeated subsampling, the strength of the expansion versus patch-test correlation and the threshold at which it became significant changed. Expanded TCRs formed significantly more large CDR3 similarity clusters than pre-sensitization or healthy control sets, consistent with antigen-driven responses. A positive correlation was found between the number of PT1 expanded TCRs and patch test score, with significance reached at thresholds 8, 16 and 32 but not 4. DPC sensitization did not change how many TCRs were above 1 in 1000 frequency, and no evidence was found of alterations in global repertoire structure.

The chain uses TRBV2 and TRBJ1-5; TRBD1 matches 12 bases in the middle. The TCR comes from a middle-aged woman with alopecia areata. Some clones in this sample may be carry-over from other donors' samples. The sample in question was whole blood, obtained in connection with sensitization to the hapten diphenylcyclopropenone (DPC). This receptor has the CDR3 CASSVGTGGLSQPQHF. The DNA reads as follows: TGTGCCAGCAGTGTCGGGACAGGGGGCCTTAGTCAGCCCCAGCATTTT.